A selection of T cell receptor beta chains follows, all from one sample in a study of cytomegalovirus exposure and HLA in healthy donors. Some clones are missing from TCRdb's copy, which holds only in-frame ones; the method was immunoSEQ multiplex PCR. The sample gives approximately 150,000 clones, about four fifths of which show up once; 10% is in the top ten. Material for sequencing was PBMCs. The receptors shown here come from a man younger than 40 in good health and CMV-seropositive. Both conserved end residues are part of each CDR3. The D gene is left open where the match is weak. Expanded clones get a size class; other rows say once, few or many, or leave the size out.

J,V,length,D,size,CDR3,DNA
TRBJ2-7,TRBV5-8,16,TRBD2,-,CASSPRSGLESYEQYF,TGTGCCAGCAGCCCACGGTCAGGACTAGAGTCCTACGAGCAGTACTTC
TRBJ1-5,TRBV21-1,11,-,-,CASSRAEPQHF,TGTGCCAGCAGCAGGGCTGAGCCCCAGCATTTT
TRBJ2-7,TRBV6-6,15,TRBD1,-,CASSLGTASSYEQYF,TGTGCCAGCAGTCTCGGGACAGCCTCCTCCTACGAGCAGTACTTC
TRBJ2-4,TRBV5-1,17,TRBD2,-,CASSLAGGSAAKNIQYF,TGCGCCAGCAGCTTAGCGGGGGGATCCGCAGCCAAAAACATTCAGTACTTC
TRBJ2-2,TRBV2,16,TRBD1,-,CASSESGTVNTGELFF,TGTGCCAGCAGTGAATCGGGGACAGTAAACACCGGGGAGCTGTTTTTT
TRBJ1-1,TRBV7-2,14,-,-,CASSLIAQGTEAFF,TGTGCCAGCAGCCTAATAGCACAGGGCACTGAAGCTTTCTTT
TRBJ2-5,TRBV19,16,-,-,CASSIDLWGSQETQYF,TGTGCCAGTAGTATAGATCTATGGGGCAGCCAAGAGACCCAGTACTTC
TRBJ2-3,TRBV9,16,-,-,CASNPRGAGSTDTQYF,TGTGCCAGCAACCCCCGGGGAGCGGGTAGCACAGATACGCAGTATTTT
TRBJ2-7,TRBV9,14,-,-,CASSPGLVSYEQYF,TGTGCCAGCAGCCCCGGACTGGTATCCTACGAGCAGTACTTC
TRBJ2-2,TRBV10-3,18,TRBD2,-,CAISDASGRAKGQGELFF,TGTGCCATCAGTGATGCTAGCGGGAGGGCCAAAGGACAAGGGGAGCTGTTTTTT
TRBJ2-5,TRBV29-1,11,TRBD1,-,CSAEGAETQYF,TGCAGCGCTGAGGGGGCTGAGACCCAGTACTTC
TRBJ2-2,TRBV5-1,17,TRBD1,-,CASSLSTGGSGTGELFF,TGCGCCAGCAGCTTGTCAACAGGGGGTAGCGGCACCGGGGAGCTGTTTTTT
TRBJ2-3,TRBV27,18,TRBD2,-,CASSLLGTSGGAADTQYF,TGTGCCAGCAGTTTATTGGGTACTAGCGGGGGGGCGGCAGATACGCAGTATTTT
TRBJ2-1,TRBV11-2,13,TRBD1,-,CASSEQGWAEQFF,TGTGCCAGCAGCGAACAGGGGTGGGCTGAGCAGTTCTTC
TRBJ2-2,TRBV9,18,TRBD2,-,CASSVGGGRAGNTGELFF,TGTGCCAGCAGCGTAGGAGGCGGGAGGGCCGGGAACACCGGGGAGCTGTTTTTT
TRBJ2-5,TRBV7-3,16,-,-,CASSLTSGPQGETQYF,TGTGCCAGCAGCTTAACTTCCGGACCTCAGGGAGAGACCCAGTACTTC
TRBJ1-1,TRBV5-3,12,-,once,CARSLSSTEAFF,TGTGCCAGAAGCTTGAGCTCCACTGAAGCTTTCTTT